This TCR beta chain appears in the sequencing data of a study of T cell repertoires in cytomegalovirus infection (dated by TCRdb to the late 2010s). Notes on the research overall: Because public TCR beta signatures pointed to carriage of CMV infection together with the matching HLA type, the HLA type of each donor mattered for the analysis.

Sequenced using an Illumina HiSeq 1500. TCRdb reprocessed the public reads (quality trimming at Q25 with fastp, clone calling with MiXCR) and kept in-frame beta chains. Each CDR3 protein gets just one entry, which takes the most common genes and DNA from the rows behind it. For this sample the table gives 200,000 to 250,000 distinct CDR3 sequences, of which over 20% were detected only once. Around a sixth of the sample is taken by the ten largest. General findings and caveats noted by the study authors: Carriers of CMV infection plus the relevant HLA type were discriminated by the cumulative frequency of public TCR beta family members in the study cohort and in an independent roughly 400-donor cohort. The ex vivo response was dominated by HLA-C-restricted CMV-specific TCR beta clonotypes, and the single most frequent clonotype in two of eight donors was supplied by these HLA-C-restricted clonotypes.

This clonotype was seen more than once but under ten times. Its antigen is currently not known. Base quality data are lacking; no much larger clone is found one base away. Spanning cysteine to phenylalanine, the CDR3 consists of 18 amino acids. Of the read, only the CDR3 DNA is kept; its 54 bases are in frame from base 1. The germline V gene yields KGHDR for CDR1 and SFDVKD for CDR2. V sheds 5 bases and J sheds 0 bases, leaving 16 bases between their ends. Sequenced material: CD8+ T cells from PBMCs. The chain employs TRBV24-1 and TRBJ2-6; the D gene is unclear. This clonotype originated in a human donor in good health (CMV status not recorded). Some clones in this sample may be carry-over from other donors' samples. The nucleotides are TGTGCCACCAGTGCAGTCCCCAGTTCAAGCTCTGGGGCCAACGTCCTGACTTTC. Protein translation: CATSAVPSSSSGANVLTF.